The rows below give T cell receptor beta chains drawn from one sample of a study of blood T cell repertoires in COVID-19. Measured with immunoSEQ multiplex PCR; TCRdb has only the in-frame clones, and not every one. The table has about 260,000 clones, approximately 86% seen once. The sequenced sample was peripheral blood. The receptor set was obtained from a man aged 35-49 years who had recovered from COVID-19. Both conserved end residues are part of each CDR3. The D gene is left open where the match is weak. The size field is filled for only some rows; it gives once, few, many or a size class.

TRBV19	NA	NA	TRBJ2-2	CASSIGAPGTFTGELFF	TGTGCCAGTAGTATAGGGGCTCCCGGGACTTTCACCGGGGAGCTGTTTTTT
TRBV27	NA	TRBD1	TRBJ1-2	CASRNTDRAIQGYTF	TGTGCCAGCAGAAATACGGACAGGGCAATCCAGGGCTACACCTTC
TRBV21-1	NA	NA	TRBJ2-2	CASSKQTLCGGANTGELFF	TGTGCCAGCAGCAAGCAAACTCTGTGCGGGGGAGCGAACACCGGGGAGCTGTTTTTT
TRBV27	NA	TRBD1	TRBJ1-2	CASSEDRVYGYTF	TGTGCCAGCAGTGAGGACAGGGTTTATGGCTACACCTTC
TRBV5-4	NA	TRBD1	TRBJ1-2	CASSWDSLNYGYTF	TGTGCCAGCAGCTGGGACAGTCTAAACTATGGCTACACCTTC
TRBV7-2	NA	NA	TRBJ2-3	CASSLLSDTQYF	TGTGCCAGCAGCTTACTCTCAGATACGCAGTATTTT
TRBV10-1	NA	NA	TRBJ2-7	CASSESGPPGEQYF	TGCGCCAGCAGTGAGTCGGGCCCCCCGGGGGAGCAGTACTTC
TRBV6-6	NA	TRBD2	TRBJ2-1	CASRLGTSGGNNEQFF	TGTGCCAGCAGACTCGGGACTAGCGGGGGGAACAATGAGCAGTTCTTC
TRBV11-2	NA	NA	TRBJ1-5	CASSADRNQPQHF	TGTGCCAGCAGCGCCGACAGAAATCAGCCCCAGCATTTT
TRBV11-2	NA	NA	TRBJ1-2	CASALRRVGPNYGYTF	TGTGCCAGCGCCCTAAGGAGGGTAGGGCCTAACTATGGCTACACCTTC
TRBV11-2	NA	TRBD1	TRBJ1-5	CASSQDRVGQPQHF	TGTGCCAGCAGCCAGGACAGGGTAGGACAGCCCCAGCATTTT
TRBV6-2/TRBV6-3	NA	NA	TRBJ1-6	CASSYPGANSPLHF	TGTGCCAGCAGTTATCCAGGGGCTAATTCACCCCTCCACTTT
TRBV14	NA	TRBD1	TRBJ1-6	CASSQAGGSSPLHF	TGTGCCAGCAGCCAAGCAGGGGGCAGTTCACCCCTCCACTTT
TRBV5-6	NA	TRBD1	TRBJ1-4	CASSTIQGANEKLFF	TGTGCCAGCAGCACCATACAGGGGGCGAATGAAAAACTGTTTTTT
TRBV29-1	NA	NA	TRBJ1-3	CSVESGQGGNTIYF	TGCAGCGTTGAATCCGGGCAGGGTGGGAACACCATATATTTT
TRBV5-1	NA	NA	TRBJ1-2	CASSLDGGRVSFGYTF	TGCGCCAGCAGCTTGGATGGAGGCCGAGTCTCCTTCGGCTACACCTTC
TRBV9	once	TRBD2	TRBJ2-5	CASSVAGGQETQYF	TGTGCCAGCAGCGTAGCGGGGGGGCAAGAGACCCAGTACTTC
TRBV27	many	NA	TRBJ2-2	CASSSYPGRGRTGELFF	TGTGCCAGCAGTTCGTACCCGGGCAGGGGTAGGACCGGGGAGCTGTTTTTT
TRBV28	few	TRBD1	TRBJ1-4	CASSPGYRGPGEKLFF	TGTGCCAGCAGTCCGGGCTACAGGGGGCCGGGTGAAAAACTGTTTTTT
TRBV5-1	NA	NA	TRBJ2-7	CASRHSINEQYF	TGCGCCAGCAGGCACAGTATCAACGAGCAGTACTTC
TRBV15	NA	TRBD1	TRBJ2-7	CATSRGTGAPYEQYF	TGTGCCACCAGCAGGGGTACAGGGGCCCCCTACGAGCAGTACTTC
TRBV3-1/TRBV3-2	NA	NA	TRBJ2-7	CASSQGGTSNYEQYF	TGTGCCAGCAGCCAAGGGGGCACTTCAAACTACGAGCAGTACTTC
TRBV5-6	NA	TRBD2	TRBJ2-3	CASSFGLAALVDTQYF	TGTGCCAGCAGCTTTGGACTAGCGGCTTTGGTTGATACGCAGTATTTT
TRBV9	NA	TRBD1	TRBJ1-4	CASSRWDRVTTNEKLFF	TGTGCCAGCTCCAGATGGGACAGAGTTACAACTAATGAAAAACTGTTTTTT
TRBV5-1	NA	NA	TRBJ1-3	CASSFDSSGNTIYF	TGCGCCAGCAGCTTCGACAGCTCTGGAAACACCATATATTTT
TRBV2	NA	NA	TRBJ2-7	CASQGYEQYF	TGTGCCAGCCAGGGTTACGAGCAGTACTTC
TRBV6-5	NA	TRBD1	TRBJ2-7	CASSLTGGFLNEQYF	TGTGCCAGCAGTTTAACAGGGGGTTTTTTGAACGAGCAGTACTTC
TRBV5-1	NA	NA	TRBJ2-7	CASSLEGVYEQYF	TGCGCCAGCAGCTTGGAGGGGGTGTACGAGCAGTACTTC
TRBV6-5	NA	TRBD1	TRBJ2-2	CASRTLQGRAGELFF	TGTGCCAGCAGAACGCTACAGGGGCGCGCCGGGGAGCTGTTTTTT
TRBV7-2	NA	NA	TRBJ1-3	CASSGTGRRGNTIYF	TGTGCCAGCAGCGGGACCGGGAGACGGGGAAACACCATATATTTT
TRBV7-9	NA	TRBD1	TRBJ2-3	CASSPDRGRADTQYF	TGTGCCAGCAGCCCCGACAGGGGGCGCGCAGATACGCAGTATTTT
TRBV4-2	NA	TRBD2	TRBJ2-7	CASSQEGLVSYEQYF	TGTGCCAGCAGCCAAGAGGGACTAGTCTCCTACGAGCAGTACTTC
TRBV29-1	NA	TRBD1	TRBJ2-7	CSVEVQGTHEQYF	TGCAGCGTTGAAGTACAGGGGACGCACGAGCAGTACTTC
TRBV15	NA	TRBD1	TRBJ2-5	CATSRGTVQETQYF	TGTGCCACCAGCAGGGGGACAGTCCAAGAGACCCAGTACTTC
TRBV5-6	few	NA	TRBJ1-5	CASSTSWQGLNQPQHF	TGTGCCAGCAGCACCTCCTGGCAGGGCCTCAATCAGCCCCAGCATTTT
TRBV29-1	NA	NA	TRBJ1-5	CSVEQGVNQPQHF	TGCAGCGTTGAGCAAGGGGTGAATCAGCCCCAGCATTTT
TRBV6-2/TRBV6-3	NA	NA	TRBJ2-7	CASSHLTSGYEQYF	TGTGCCAGCAGCCACCTGACTAGTGGCTACGAGCAGTACTTC
TRBV7-9	once	NA	TRBJ1-2	CASSFGLTGNYGYTF	TGTGCCAGCAGCTTCGGACTAACCGGAAACTATGGCTACACCTTC
TRBV7-9	once	NA	TRBJ1-2	CASSPSGGGDYGYTF	TGTGCCAGCAGCCCGTCTGGAGGGGGGGACTATGGCTACACCTTC
TRBV10-3	NA	TRBD1	TRBJ2-7	CAISDIVPGQGRGEQYF	TGTGCCATCAGTGATATAGTGCCGGGACAGGGGAGAGGCGAGCAGTACTTC
TRBV28	NA	TRBD1	TRBJ2-7	CASSPYAGQGPHEQYF	TGTGCCAGCAGCCCCTACGCGGGACAGGGGCCCCACGAGCAGTACTTC
TRBV7-2	NA	NA	TRBJ1-2	CASSAQGSPNYGYTF	TGTGCCAGCAGCGCCCAGGGGAGTCCTAACTATGGCTACACCTTC
TRBV19	NA	NA	TRBJ1-1	CASSIIRGFTEAFF	TGTGCCAGTAGTATAATAAGAGGGTTCACTGAAGCTTTCTTT
TRBV29-1	few	NA	TRBJ1-3	CSVRVGNTIYF	TGCAGCGTTAGAGTCGGAAACACCATATATTTT
TRBV15	NA	TRBD1	TRBJ1-2	CATSRDGGGGDGYTF	TGTGCCACCAGCAGAGACGGAGGAGGGGGCGATGGCTACACCTTC